The 20 T cell receptor beta chains reported below all come from one sample, sequenced in a study of CD8+ T cells in alopecia areata. cDNA prepared by RNA extraction and subsequent reverse transcription served as the template for sequencing. Using immunoSEQ multiplex PCR, the repertoire was profiled, and TCRdb retains in-frame clones only, with some absent. The repertoire consists of about 200,000 clones, with about 61% occurring once and the leading ten covering nearly 5%. Specimen: CD8+ T cells sorted from blood. Receptors were obtained from a human donor in good health.

The chain carries TRBV9 and TRBJ1-2; 7 bases agree with TRBD1. The V and J ends lost 0 bases and 3 bases, in that order; junction bases with no gene match: 2. Germline CDR1 reads SGDLS; CDR2 reads YYNGEE. The CDR3 loop spans 14 amino acids. The CDR3 loop reads CASSVGQGDYGYTF. CDR3 nucleotides: TGTGCCAGCAGCGTAGGTCAGGGGGACTATGGCTACACCTTC. Combining the CDR3 with reference TRBV9 and TRBJ1-2 gives the whole variable domain DSGVTQTPKHLITATGQRVTLRCSPRSGDLSVYWYQQSLDQGLQFLIQYYNGEERAKGNILERFSAQQFPDLHSELNLSSLELGDSALYFCASSVGQGDYGYTFGSGTRLTVV.

This chain connects TRBV27 to TRBJ1-5, with D unresolved. V lost 4 bases, J lost 4 bases, and 8 bases lay in between. Per the germline V gene, CDR1 is MNHEY and CDR2 is SMNVEV (reference sequence). This CDR3 has 13 residues. CDR3 nucleotides: TGTGCCAGCAGTTCCTCCCTGAATCAGCCCCAGCATTTT. Protein: CASSSSLNQPQHF.

The V gene is TRBV12-5, the J gene TRBJ1-5; D not resolved. This CDR3 region has 16 residues. With 2 bases removed from V and 1 base from J, the gap between germline ends came to 12 bases. Germline loops: CDR1 LGHNT, CDR2 FRNRAP. The CDR3 protein is CASGLISEESNQPQHF. The CDR3 DNA reads TGTGCTAGTGGTTTGATTTCAGAGGAAAGCAATCAGCCCCAGCATTTT.

The CDR3 DNA follows: TGTGCCAGCAGCAGCCTTATAGCGGGGGTACAAGAGACCCAGTACTTC. Amino acids: CASSSLIAGVQETQYF. The rearrangement links TRBV7-9 to TRBJ2-5; 9 bases fit TRBD2. Per germline, CDR1 SEHNR and CDR2 FQNEAQ (reference sequence). CDR3 length equals 16 residues. V lost 5 bases to trimming and J lost 2 bases; unmatched junction nucleotides: 9. The full variable domain, its missing parts supplied by reference TRBV7-9 and TRBJ2-5, is DTGVSQNPRHKITKRGQNVTFRCDPISEHNRLYWYRQTLGQGPEFLTYFQNEAQLEKSRLLSDRFSAERPKGSFSTLEIQRTEQGDSAMYLCASSSLIAGVQETQYFGPGTRLLVL.

The V and J genes are TRBV5-6 and TRBJ1-2; 8 bases map to TRBD1. Trimming cost V 3 bases and J 5 bases; bases outside gene matches: 9. The CDR3 runs to 15 residues. Germline-derived CDR1 and CDR2 are SGHDT and YYEEEE. The CDR3: CASSSPPGQGYGYTF. CDR3 coding DNA: TGTGCCAGCAGCTCCCCGCCCGGACAGGGTTATGGCTACACCTTC.

CDR3 sequence (DNA): TGTGCCAGCGGGGAGTGGAGCCCGGGACCGATAAATTCACCCCTCCACTTT. It translates to CASGEWSPGPINSPLHF. The chain recombines TRBV5-6 with TRBJ1-6, with D possibly matching TRBD1 (5 bases). The CDR3 covers 17 residues. Per the germline V gene, CDR1 is SGHDT and CDR2 is YYEEEE. V was shortened by 7 bases and J by 7 bases, with 24 bases between the two germline ends.

The genes are TRBV5-6 and TRBJ2-3; 9 bases fit TRBD2. The V gene's germline CDR1 is SGHDT and CDR2 YYEEEE. Trimming cost V 3 bases and J 2 bases; bases outside gene matches: 7. The CDR3 is 16 residues long. Written as DNA, the CDR3 is TGTGCCAGCAGCTCCGAGACTAGCGGACTCACAGATACGCAGTATTTT. Residues: CASSSETSGLTDTQYF.

V gene TRBV29-1 combines with J gene TRBJ1-2; D is unresolved. The CDR3 has 14 residues. Per germline, CDR1 SQVTM and CDR2 ANQGSEA. V was shortened by 4 bases and J by 6 bases, with 18 bases between the two germline ends. The CDR3 loop reads CSVGEGARSNGYTF. CDR3 nucleotide sequence: TGCAGCGTTGGGGAGGGAGCACGGTCTAATGGCTACACCTTC. Full variable domain (rest looked up from reference TRBV29-1 and TRBJ1-2): SAVISQKPSRDICQRGTSLTIQCQVDSQVTMMFWYRQQPGQSLTLIATANQGSEATYESGFVIDKFPISRPNLTFSTLTVSNMSPEDSSIYLCSVGEGARSNGYTFGSGTRLTVV.

The chain is built from TRBV27 and TRBJ1-6; TRBD1 matches at 9 bases. The V segment lost 7 bases and the J segment 4 bases; nucleotides outside the gene matches: 5. CDR1 is MNHEY, CDR2 SMNVEV, per germline (reference sequence). CDR3 length: 15 residues. The CDR3 nucleotides are TGTGCCAGCAACCGGGACAGGGTATATAATTCACCCCTCCACTTT. Translating it yields CASNRDRVYNSPLHF.

There are a few counts of this clone. This chain uses TRBV19 with TRBJ2-2; D is undetermined. Germline V lookup: CDR1 LNHDA, CDR2 SQIVND (reference sequence). The CDR3 has 14 residues. Trimming removed 3 bases at V and 0 bases at J, with 5 bases between. DNA for the CDR3: TGTGCCAGTAGTATTGGACCGAACACCGGGGAGCTGTTTTTT. Its translation is CASSIGPNTGELFF.

The chain joins TRBV10-2 to TRBJ2-1, with no clear D. Trimming removed 4 bases at V and 8 bases at J, with 6 bases between. The CDR3 has 11 residues. From germline, CDR1 is WSHSY and CDR2 SAAADI. The CDR3 region has the DNA TGCGCCAGCAGTGGCCCGCATGAGCAGTTCTTC. This encodes CASSGPHEQFF.

This clone has only a few counts. The V call is TRBV5-1, the J call TRBJ2-2, with D perhaps assigned TRBD1 or TRBD2 (5 bases each). This CDR3 region has 13 residues. The ends were cut back, 3 bases at V and 6 bases at J, with 9 bases in the middle. Germline CDR1 is SGHRS and CDR2 is YFSETQ. DNA for the CDR3: TGCGCCAGCAGCTCTGGGGGTCCCGGGGAGCTGTTTTTT. As protein: CASSSGGPGELFF.

This clone appeared a few times. The V call is TRBV7-6, the J call TRBJ2-1; D possibly corresponds to TRBD2 (5 bases). The CDR3 contains 15 residues. The germline V gene has CDR1 SGHVS and CDR2 FNYEAQ. The V end was cut by 6 bases, the J end by 3 bases, with 15 bases between. CDR3 protein: CASSSPDRGYNEQFF. As DNA, the CDR3 is TGTGCCAGCAGTTCACCGGACCGGGGCTACAATGAGCAGTTCTTC.

J is TRBJ1-3 and V is TRBV25-1; D is perhaps TRBD1 (5 bases). Per the germline V gene, CDR1 is MGHDK and CDR2 is SYGVNS. V lost 8 bases, J lost 0 bases, and 11 bases lay in between. The CDR3 runs 14 residues. In DNA, the CDR3 is TGTGCCAGCGGGGGACGGGGCTCTGGAAACACCATATATTTT. It codes for CASGGRGSGNTIYF.

The rearrangement joins TRBV5-6 to TRBJ2-5; D not certain. Germline CDR1 reads SGHDT; CDR2 reads YYEEEE. This CDR3 comprises 13 residues. Trimming took off 0 bases at V and 4 bases at J, with 7 bases between the two ends. The CDR3 is CASSLVVAETQYF. In DNA, the CDR3 is TGTGCCAGCAGCTTGGTGGTAGCAGAGACCCAGTACTTC.

This clone appeared once. The chain carries TRBV27 and TRBJ1-2, with D perhaps matching TRBD1 (6 bases). The V gene lost 1 base and the J gene lost 7 bases, with 16 bases spanning the gap. The CDR3 is made up of 15 amino acids. In germline, CDR1 is MNHEY, CDR2 SMNVEV (reference sequence). The CDR3 sequence: CASSLYRGGAAGYTF. DNA of the CDR3: TGTGCCAGCAGTTTATACCGGGGGGGCGCGGCTGGCTACACCTTC.

This chain uses TRBV5-1 with TRBJ1-1; TRBD1 is a possible D gene (5 bases). The V gene's germline CDR1 is SGHRS and CDR2 YFSETQ. Deletions cut 0 bases from V and 1 base from J, with 13 bases between. This CDR3 region has 16 residues. In nucleotides, the CDR3 is TGCGCCAGCAGCTTGGGGATCGGGGCCCAGAACACTGAAGCTTTCTTT. Protein sequence: CASSLGIGAQNTEAFF.

This clone has a handful of counts. The chain recombines TRBV7-2 with TRBJ2-7; D remains ambiguous. The ends were cut back, 5 bases at V and 4 bases at J, with 12 bases in the middle. This CDR3 region has 13 residues. Germline CDR1 and CDR2: SGHTA and FQGNSA. Here the CDR3 DNA reads TGTGCCAGCAGCCCTAGTCCCGGGTACGAGCAGTACTTC. This codes for CASSPSPGYEQYF.

The V and J genes are TRBV5-1 and TRBJ1-5, with a tentative D call TRBD1 (6 bases). The CDR3 totals 17 residues. CDR1 and CDR2 (germline): SGHRS, YFSETQ. The V gene lost 4 bases and the J gene lost 0 bases, with 17 bases spanning the gap. CDR3 sequence reads: CASSPGWGADSNQPQHF. The CDR3 DNA sequence: TGCGCCAGCAGCCCGGGATGGGGGGCGGATAGCAATCAGCCCCAGCATTTT.

This clone has just a few counts. The chain joins TRBV7-2 to TRBJ1-2; D remains ambiguous. This CDR3 has 11 amino acids. The germline V gene has CDR1 SGHTA and CDR2 FQGNSA. Trimming cost V 0 bases and J 9 bases, with 5 bases left between them. CDR3 in DNA: TGTGCCAGCAGCTTAGCCGGCAGCTACACCTTC. The encoded protein is CASSLAGSYTF.